This T cell receptor (beta chain) derives from a study of breast tumors, draining lymph nodes, adjacent tissues (dated by TCRdb to the mid-2010s). Regarding the study in general: TCR beta repertoires were compared across tumor, adjacent nontumor tissue and axillary lymph nodes obtained from breast cancer patients. In human breast cancer, the study set out to evaluate how tumor, surrounding tissue and draining lymph node repertoires relate to one another and whether T cells may move between these sites. Beyond this particular receptor, the publication reports: The conclusion that tumor T cells originate in lymph nodes was presented as consistent with a hypothesis rather than as directly demonstrated. Tumor T-cell repertoires showed less diversity than lymph node repertoires and more diversity than nontumor tissue repertoires, and tumor T-cell repertoires showed preferential V and J gene usage. Tumor and nontumor tissue repertoires were significantly more similar in luminal-like than in basal-like breast cancer. A scenario in which most tumor T cells derive from the lymph node and then expand within tumor tissue was judged to be consistent with the data.

The germline V gene (reference sequence) sets CDR1 to LNHDA and CDR2 to SQIVND. After removal of 7 bases from V and 5 bases from J, the junction retains 6 bases not matched to a gene. From the cysteine through the phenylalanine, the CDR3 covers 14 amino acids. The DNA shown is the 42-base CDR3, in frame from base 1. TCRdb lists the instrument as Illumina HiSeq 2000. TCR beta chain libraries were generated through multiplex PCR amplification. The amplified TCR beta chain products were analyzed by high-throughput sequencing. Through fastp at Q25 and MiXCR, TCRdb rebuilt clones from the public reads, retaining in-frame beta chains. Each CDR3 protein appears once, grouped with its most common genes and DNA. The sample table records approximately 130,000 distinct CDR3 sequences; 21% of these occur just once. 2% to 2.5% of the sample rests with the top ten. This clonotype was found many times. Its specific antigen is unknown. Base qualities are not provided; no much larger clone lies one nucleotide away.

The lymph node samples were taken from the axillary draining lymph nodes of breast cancer patients. This sequence uses TRBV19 and TRBJ1-5; 9 nucleotides in the junction match TRBD1. The sequenced sample consisted of axillary lymph node tissue. This receptor was taken from a female donor with breast cancer. Some clones in this sample may be carry-over from other donors' samples. The sequence in DNA is TGTGCCAGTACAGACAGGGGGTCTGATCAGCCCCAGCATTTT. Its amino acids are CASTDRGSDQPQHF.